The T cell receptor beta chain under discussion was sequenced for a study of CD4+ T cells in melanoma (dated by TCRdb to the early 2020s). Regarding the study in general: The study examined neoantigen-specific CD4+ T cells in human melanoma. Study-level results and caveats: Neoantigen-specific CD4+ T cells were reported to be correlated with the function of CD8+ T cells, macrophages and B cells. Neoantigen-specific CD4+ T cells in melanoma were reported to have a range of differentiation states.

In the case of this clone: Its cognate antigen has yet to be identified. The input lacks base qualities; no much larger clone sits a single base away.

Sequences SGHRS (CDR1) and YFSETQ (CDR2) are obtained from the germline V gene. Germline trimming: 0 bases from V, 2 bases from J; junction bases outside gene matches: 3. The cysteine opens and the phenylalanine closes a CDR3 of 16 amino acids. The entry retains the CDR3 DNA only, 48 bases that are in frame from base 1. The library was obtained by the immunoSEQ multiplex PCR assay. TCRdb carries this immuneACCESS record with in-frame sequences only. Its versions omit some clonotypes, under half of them owing to an unresolved V gene in the studies checked, with the rest unexplained. This sample holds 45,000 or so clones; 89% were observed only once. The ten largest clonotypes hold around 11% of the sample. Donors were patients with melanoma.

The receptor's source is a human donor with melanoma. Recombination connected TRBV5-1 to TRBJ2-5; TRBD2 aligns with 11 central bases. The specimen sequenced was peripheral blood. The encoded CDR3 is CASSLGLAGLQETQYF. The DNA sequence is given as TGCGCCAGCAGCTTGGGACTAGCGGGGCTACAAGAGACCCAGTACTTC.